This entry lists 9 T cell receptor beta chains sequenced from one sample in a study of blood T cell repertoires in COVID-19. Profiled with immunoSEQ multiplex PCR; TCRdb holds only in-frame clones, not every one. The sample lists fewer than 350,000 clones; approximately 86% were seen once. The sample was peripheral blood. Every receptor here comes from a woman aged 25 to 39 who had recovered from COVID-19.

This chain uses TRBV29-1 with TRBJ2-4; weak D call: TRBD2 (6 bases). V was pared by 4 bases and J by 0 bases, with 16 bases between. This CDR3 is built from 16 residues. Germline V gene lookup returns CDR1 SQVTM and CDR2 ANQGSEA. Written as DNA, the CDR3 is TGCAGCGTTGGGGCGGGGACCGGGGGAGCCAAAAACATTCAGTACTTC. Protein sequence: CSVGAGTGGAKNIQYF.

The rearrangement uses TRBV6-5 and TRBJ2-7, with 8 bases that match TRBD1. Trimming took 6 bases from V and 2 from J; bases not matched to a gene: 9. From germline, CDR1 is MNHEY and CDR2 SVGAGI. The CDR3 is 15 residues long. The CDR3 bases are TGTGCCAGCAGGGTTGGACAGGGAAAGACCTACGAGCAGTACTTC. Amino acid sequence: CASRVGQGKTYEQYF.

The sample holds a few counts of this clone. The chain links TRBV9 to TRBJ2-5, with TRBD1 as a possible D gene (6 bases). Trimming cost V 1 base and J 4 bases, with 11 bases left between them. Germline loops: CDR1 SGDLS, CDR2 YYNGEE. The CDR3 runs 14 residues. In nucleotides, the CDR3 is TGTGCCAGCAGCGTAACCCAGGGGCCAGAGACCCAGTACTTC. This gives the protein CASSVTQGPETQYF.

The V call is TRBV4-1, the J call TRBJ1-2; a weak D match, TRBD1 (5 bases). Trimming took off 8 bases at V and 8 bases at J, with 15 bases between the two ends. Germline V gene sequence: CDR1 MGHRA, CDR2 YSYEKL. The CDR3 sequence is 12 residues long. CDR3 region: CASARGQGGYTF. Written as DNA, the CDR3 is TGCGCCAGCGCGCGTGGGCAGGGAGGCTACACCTTC.

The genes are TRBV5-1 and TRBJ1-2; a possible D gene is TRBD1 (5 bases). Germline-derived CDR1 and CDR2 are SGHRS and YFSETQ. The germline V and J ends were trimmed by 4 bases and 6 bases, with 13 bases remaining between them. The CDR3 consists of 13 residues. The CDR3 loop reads CASSLEGTDGYTF. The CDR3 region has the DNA TGCGCCAGCAGCCTTGAGGGGACTGATGGCTACACCTTC. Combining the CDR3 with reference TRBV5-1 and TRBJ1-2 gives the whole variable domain KAGVTQTPRYLIKTRGQQVTLSCSPISGHRSVSWYQQTPGQGLQFLFEYFSETQRNKGNFPGRFSGRQFSNSRSEMNVSTLELGDSALYLCASSLEGTDGYTFGSGTRLTVV.

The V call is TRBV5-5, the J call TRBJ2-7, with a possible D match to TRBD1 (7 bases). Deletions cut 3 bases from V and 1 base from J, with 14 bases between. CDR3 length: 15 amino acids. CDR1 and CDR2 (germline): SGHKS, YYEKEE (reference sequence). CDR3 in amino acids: CASSWGDSRSYEQYF. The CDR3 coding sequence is TGTGCCAGCAGCTGGGGGGACAGCCGATCCTACGAGCAGTACTTC.

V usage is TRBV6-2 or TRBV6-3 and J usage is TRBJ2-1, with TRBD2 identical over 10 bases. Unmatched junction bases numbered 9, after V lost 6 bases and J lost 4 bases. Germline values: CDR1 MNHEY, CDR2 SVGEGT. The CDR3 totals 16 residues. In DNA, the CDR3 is TGTGCCAGCAGCCGTGGACTAGCGGTGACATACAATGAGCAGTTCTTC. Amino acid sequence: CASSRGLAVTYNEQFF.

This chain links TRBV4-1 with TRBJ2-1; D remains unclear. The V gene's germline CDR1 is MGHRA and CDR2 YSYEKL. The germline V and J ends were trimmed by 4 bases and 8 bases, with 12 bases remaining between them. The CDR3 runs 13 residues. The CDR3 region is CASSPRFIYEQFF. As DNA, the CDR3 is TGCGCCAGCAGCCCTCGGTTTATTTATGAGCAGTTCTTC.

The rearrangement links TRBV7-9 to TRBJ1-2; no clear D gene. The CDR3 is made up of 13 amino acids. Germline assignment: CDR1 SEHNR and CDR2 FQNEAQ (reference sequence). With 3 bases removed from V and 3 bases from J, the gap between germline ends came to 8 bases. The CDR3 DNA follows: TGTGCCAGCAGCTTCCGGGGTGACTATGGCTACACCTTC. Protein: CASSFRGDYGYTF. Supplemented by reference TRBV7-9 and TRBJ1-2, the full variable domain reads DTGVSQNPRHKITKRGQNVTFRCDPISEHNRLYWYRQTLGQGPEFLTYFQNEAQLEKSRLLSDRFSAERPKGSFSTLEIQRTEQGDSAMYLCASSFRGDYGYTFGSGTRLTVV.